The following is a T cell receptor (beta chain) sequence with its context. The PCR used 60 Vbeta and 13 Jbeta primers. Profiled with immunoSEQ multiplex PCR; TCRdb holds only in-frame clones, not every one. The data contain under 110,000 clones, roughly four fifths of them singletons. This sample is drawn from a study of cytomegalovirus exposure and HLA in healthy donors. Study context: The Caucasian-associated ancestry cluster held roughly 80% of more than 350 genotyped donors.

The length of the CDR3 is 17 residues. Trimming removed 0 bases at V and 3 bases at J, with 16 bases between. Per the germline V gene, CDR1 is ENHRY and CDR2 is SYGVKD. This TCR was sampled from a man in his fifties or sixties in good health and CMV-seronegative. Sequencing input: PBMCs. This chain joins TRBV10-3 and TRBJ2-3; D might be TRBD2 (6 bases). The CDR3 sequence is CAISESSPTSPTDTQYF. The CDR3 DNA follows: TGTGCCATCAGTGAGTCGAGTCCCACTAGCCCAACAGATACGCAGTATTTT.